This T cell receptor beta chain was identified in a study of tumor-infiltrating lymphocytes in primary liver carcinoma. A primer in the constant region served to generate TCR beta cDNA from 500 ng of total RNA. A slightly modified ARM-PCR protocol with three nested multiplex PCR rounds produced these TCR beta libraries. Investigators reported that the first two PCR rounds, at around 10 cycles each, used TRBV1-TRBV30 forward primers with a C-beta reverse primer. TCRdb reprocessed the multiplex PCR reads with MiXCR, giving one entry per CDR3 protein. The sample has roughly 48,000 distinct CDR3 sequences; around three quarters are singletons. This CDR3 is built from 14 residues. The germline V gene encodes CDR1 SEHNR and CDR2 FQNEAQ (reference sequence). Co-extraction of both nucleic acids (RNA and DNA) used roughly 18-34 mg of unsorted bulk tissue. Comment on this clonotype: One end of the junction does not line up with germline, which may come from a read error.

Source material: liver tumor tissue from sampling region 3. The sample's subset: tumor region T3, left-lateral pole. The clonotype originates from a man in his forties with primary liver carcinoma and hepatitis B virus infection. The chain joins TRBV7-9 to TRBJ2-3; tentatively, D is TRBD1 (6 bases). The CDR3 nucleotides are TGTGCCATCAGCTTGAACAGGGTTCCAGTTACGCAGTATTTT. It yields the protein CAISLNRVPVTQYF. The entire variable domain, with the rest obtained from reference TRBV7-9 and TRBJ2-3, is as follows: DTGVSQNPRHKITKRGQNVTFRCDPISEHNRLYWYRQTLGQGPEFLTYFQNEAQLEKSRLLSDRFSAERPKGSFSTLEIQRTEQGDSAMYLCAISLNRVPVTQYFGPGTRLTVL.